A selection of T cell receptor beta chains follows, all from one sample in a study of blood T cells in healthy people across ages. TCRdb reanalysed the 5' RACE reads using MiXCR and keeps one entry per CDR3 protein. The sample records about 800,000 distinct CDR3 sequences, about 62% being singletons. Sequenced material: blood. These receptors were obtained from a man in his thirties or forties in good health. CDR3s include the opening cysteine and the closing phenylalanine or tryptophan. A D gene is named only where the DNA matches it firmly. The size entry is marked missing in some rows and otherwise reads once, few, many or a size class.

v_call: TRBV5-1; d_call: .; j_call: TRBJ2-3; cdr3_length: 15; clone_size: once; cdr3_nt: TGCGCCAGCAGCCCCGGGGCCGCTAGCACAGATACGCAGTATTTT; cdr3_aa: CASSPGAASTDTQYF
v_call: TRBV3-1; d_call: .; j_call: TRBJ1-2; cdr3_length: 12; clone_size: few; cdr3_nt: TGTGCCAGCAGCCAATCGGGCAGAGGCTACACCTTC; cdr3_aa: CASSQSGRGYTF
v_call: TRBV11-3; d_call: TRBD1; j_call: TRBJ2-3; cdr3_length: 19; clone_size: .; cdr3_nt: TGTGCCAGCAGCTTGGGGACAGGGTCCGACGGGACCCTCACAGATACGCAGTATTTT; cdr3_aa: CASSLGTGSDGTLTDTQYF
v_call: TRBV12-3/TRBV12-4; d_call: TRBD1; j_call: TRBJ2-7; cdr3_length: 16; clone_size: once; cdr3_nt: TGTGTCAGCAGCATTAGGACAGGACTCATGGGCTACGAGCAGTACTTC; cdr3_aa: CVSSIRTGLMGYEQYF
v_call: TRBV30; d_call: .; j_call: TRBJ2-5; cdr3_length: 11; clone_size: .; cdr3_nt: TGTGCCTGGAGTGTAAGTGGGACCCAGTACTTC; cdr3_aa: CAWSVSGTQYF
v_call: TRBV7-2; d_call: .; j_call: TRBJ2-7; cdr3_length: 15; clone_size: .; cdr3_nt: TGTGCCAGCAGCCTCAATGGGGGCTCTCTCTACGAGCAGTACTTC; cdr3_aa: CASSLNGGSLYEQYF
v_call: TRBV11-2; d_call: .; j_call: TRBJ2-1; cdr3_length: 12; clone_size: .; cdr3_nt: TGTGCCAGCAGCTTAGTCCGATCAGAGCAGTTCTTC; cdr3_aa: CASSLVRSEQFF
v_call: TRBV21-1; d_call: .; j_call: TRBJ2-7; cdr3_length: 16; clone_size: few; cdr3_nt: TGTGCCAGCAGCAAAGGTAGGGACACCACCGACGGGGAGCAGTACTTC; cdr3_aa: CASSKGRDTTDGEQYF
v_call: TRBV2; d_call: .; j_call: TRBJ1-5; cdr3_length: 14; clone_size: .; cdr3_nt: TGTGCCAGCAGCGAGCCGAGCCGGGTTCAGCCCCAGCATTTT; cdr3_aa: CASSEPSRVQPQHF
v_call: TRBV20-1; d_call: .; j_call: TRBJ1-2; cdr3_length: 13; clone_size: few; cdr3_nt: TGCAGTGCTAGCGAAGACAGGAACTATGGCTACACCTTC; cdr3_aa: CSASEDRNYGYTF
v_call: TRBV6-6; d_call: .; j_call: TRBJ1-4; cdr3_length: 14; clone_size: once; cdr3_nt: TGTGCCAGCAGTTTCCGGGACAATAATGAAAAACTGTTTTTT; cdr3_aa: CASSFRDNNEKLFF
v_call: TRBV9; d_call: TRBD2; j_call: TRBJ2-5; cdr3_length: 15; clone_size: .; cdr3_nt: TGTGCCAGCAGCGTGACTAGCGGGGTCCAAGAGACCCAGTACTTC; cdr3_aa: CASSVTSGVQETQYF
v_call: TRBV20-1; d_call: .; j_call: TRBJ2-7; cdr3_length: 10; clone_size: .; cdr3_nt: TGCAGTGCTGGTCAGATGGAGCAGTACTTC; cdr3_aa: CSAGQMEQYF
v_call: TRBV4-3; d_call: TRBD2; j_call: TRBJ2-5; cdr3_length: 14; clone_size: .; cdr3_nt: TGCGCCAGCAGCCTTAGCGGGAGATTGGAGACCCAGTACTTC; cdr3_aa: CASSLSGRLETQYF
v_call: TRBV25-1; d_call: .; j_call: TRBJ2-2; cdr3_length: 15; clone_size: .; cdr3_nt: TGTGCCAGCAGTGAAAGGGGGGCGGACACCGGGGAGCTGTTTTTT; cdr3_aa: CASSERGADTGELFF
v_call: TRBV12-3/TRBV12-4; d_call: .; j_call: TRBJ2-1; cdr3_length: 15; clone_size: .; cdr3_nt: TGTGCCAGCAGTTTTAGTTGGGGGCCGGGCAATGAGCAGTTCTTC; cdr3_aa: CASSFSWGPGNEQFF
v_call: TRBV20-1; d_call: .; j_call: TRBJ2-7; cdr3_length: 13; clone_size: once; cdr3_nt: TGCAGTGCTAGCCCGCCAGGCACCTACGAGCAGTACTTC; cdr3_aa: CSASPPGTYEQYF
v_call: TRBV20-1; d_call: TRBD2; j_call: TRBJ2-4; cdr3_length: 17; clone_size: .; cdr3_nt: TGCAGTGCTAGAGATGGCAGCGGGAGGCAGGCCAAAAACATTCAGTACTTC; cdr3_aa: CSARDGSGRQAKNIQYF
v_call: TRBV6-2/TRBV6-3; d_call: .; j_call: TRBJ2-2; cdr3_length: 12; clone_size: once; cdr3_nt: TGTGCCAGCACCCAAGGGGGCGGGGAGCTGTTTTTT; cdr3_aa: CASTQGGGELFF
v_call: TRBV12-3/TRBV12-4; d_call: .; j_call: TRBJ2-1; cdr3_length: 13; clone_size: .; cdr3_nt: TGTGCCAGCAGTTTGAGTGTTGGCTACGAGCAGTTCTTC; cdr3_aa: CASSLSVGYEQFF
v_call: TRBV5-5; d_call: TRBD1; j_call: TRBJ2-7; cdr3_length: 14; clone_size: many; cdr3_nt: TGTGCCAGCAGCACAGGACAGGGGGCTTACGAGCAGTACTTC; cdr3_aa: CASSTGQGAYEQYF
v_call: TRBV5-1; d_call: .; j_call: TRBJ2-1; cdr3_length: 13; clone_size: .; cdr3_nt: TGCGCCAGCAGCTTAGAACTAGCCGGTGAGCAGTTCTTC; cdr3_aa: CASSLELAGEQFF
v_call: TRBV4-2; d_call: .; j_call: TRBJ1-1; cdr3_length: 14; clone_size: .; cdr3_nt: TGTGCCAGCAGCCAAGATCGGGGGTTGCGCGAGGCTTTCTTT; cdr3_aa: CASSQDRGLREAFF
v_call: TRBV12-3/TRBV12-4; d_call: .; j_call: TRBJ2-1; cdr3_length: 14; clone_size: .; cdr3_nt: TGTGCCAGCGGGGACGGGACACCGTACAATGAGCAGTTCTTC; cdr3_aa: CASGDGTPYNEQFF
v_call: TRBV5-6; d_call: .; j_call: TRBJ2-1; cdr3_length: 12; clone_size: many; cdr3_nt: TGTGCCAGCAGCCCCAGACGCAATGAGCAGTTCTTC; cdr3_aa: CASSPRRNEQFF
v_call: TRBV7-3; d_call: TRBD2; j_call: TRBJ2-1; cdr3_length: 16; clone_size: .; cdr3_nt: TGTGCCAGCAGCCTTACCGGGACTAGCGGGACCCATGAGCAGTTCTTC; cdr3_aa: CASSLTGTSGTHEQFF
v_call: TRBV4-3; d_call: TRBD1; j_call: TRBJ1-1; cdr3_length: 16; clone_size: .; cdr3_nt: TGCGCCAGCAGCCGGGACAGGGTATCGTTGAACACTGAAGCTTTCTTT; cdr3_aa: CASSRDRVSLNTEAFF
v_call: TRBV6-6; d_call: .; j_call: TRBJ2-7; cdr3_length: 13; clone_size: .; cdr3_nt: TGTGCCAGCAGTTATTCCGAACCCCACGAGCAGTACTTC; cdr3_aa: CASSYSEPHEQYF
v_call: TRBV12-3/TRBV12-4; d_call: TRBD2; j_call: TRBJ2-7; cdr3_length: 20; clone_size: many; cdr3_nt: TGTGCCAGCAGTCCCAGAGCTAGCGGGAGAGGGTCGTATTTTGGATACGAGCAGTACTTC; cdr3_aa: CASSPRASGRGSYFGYEQYF
v_call: TRBV11-2; d_call: TRBD2; j_call: TRBJ2-1; cdr3_length: 13; clone_size: .; cdr3_nt: TGTGCCAGCAGCAGAGGGACTAGCGGCGAGCAGTTCTTC; cdr3_aa: CASSRGTSGEQFF
v_call: TRBV20-1; d_call: TRBD2; j_call: TRBJ2-5; cdr3_length: 16; clone_size: many; cdr3_nt: TGCAGTGCTAGTAGTTGGGGGGAGGGGAGTCAAGAGACCCAGTACTTC; cdr3_aa: CSASSWGEGSQETQYF
v_call: TRBV20-1; d_call: .; j_call: TRBJ2-1; cdr3_length: 13; clone_size: .; cdr3_nt: TGCAGTGCTTCAACCAATTCCTACAATGAGCAGTTCTTC; cdr3_aa: CSASTNSYNEQFF
v_call: TRBV12-3/TRBV12-4; d_call: TRBD2; j_call: TRBJ2-7; cdr3_length: 16; clone_size: .; cdr3_nt: TGTGCCAGCAGTCCTCGGGGACTAGCGGGAAACTACGAGCAGTACTTC; cdr3_aa: CASSPRGLAGNYEQYF
v_call: TRBV6-5; d_call: .; j_call: TRBJ1-2; cdr3_length: 13; clone_size: .; cdr3_nt: TGTGCCAGCAAGACGGTAGCTAACTATGGCTACACCTTC; cdr3_aa: CASKTVANYGYTF
v_call: TRBV27; d_call: .; j_call: TRBJ2-5; cdr3_length: 16; clone_size: .; cdr3_nt: TGTGCCAGCAGTTTGCGACGTCCAGGGTGGCAAGAGACCCAGTACTTC; cdr3_aa: CASSLRRPGWQETQYF
v_call: TRBV6-6; d_call: TRBD1; j_call: TRBJ1-2; cdr3_length: 14; clone_size: few; cdr3_nt: TGTGCCAGCAGTACGACAGGGGCGGGCTATGGCTACACCTTC; cdr3_aa: CASSTTGAGYGYTF
v_call: TRBV7-6; d_call: .; j_call: TRBJ2-1; cdr3_length: 13; clone_size: .; cdr3_nt: TGTGCCAGCAGCTTAGCACAGTTCAATGAGCAGTTCTTC; cdr3_aa: CASSLAQFNEQFF
v_call: TRBV14; d_call: .; j_call: TRBJ1-6; cdr3_length: 15; clone_size: .; cdr3_nt: TGTGCCAGCAGCCAGAACAGGCGGTATAATTCACCCCTCCACTTT; cdr3_aa: CASSQNRRYNSPLHF
v_call: TRBV6-5; d_call: .; j_call: TRBJ1-6; cdr3_length: 15; clone_size: .; cdr3_nt: TGTGCCAGCAAACACGCCCGACAGATCAATTCACCCCTCCACTTT; cdr3_aa: CASKHARQINSPLHF
v_call: TRBV12-3/TRBV12-4; d_call: .; j_call: TRBJ2-3; cdr3_length: 13; clone_size: .; cdr3_nt: TGTGCCAGCAGGCAGGCTCCAGCAGATACGCAGTATTTT; cdr3_aa: CASRQAPADTQYF
v_call: TRBV9; d_call: TRBD1; j_call: TRBJ1-2; cdr3_length: 14; clone_size: .; cdr3_nt: TGTGCCAGCAGCGTTAGTGGGACAGGGTATGGCTACACCTTC; cdr3_aa: CASSVSGTGYGYTF
v_call: TRBV4-3; d_call: TRBD1; j_call: TRBJ1-2; cdr3_length: 14; clone_size: .; cdr3_nt: TGCGCCAGCAGCCAGATTGGACAGGCTCATAGCTACACCTTC; cdr3_aa: CASSQIGQAHSYTF
v_call: TRBV20-1; d_call: .; j_call: TRBJ2-7; cdr3_length: 14; clone_size: few; cdr3_nt: TGCAGTGCCCTAGATCTAGTGCAGGCCTACGAGCAGTACTTC; cdr3_aa: CSALDLVQAYEQYF
v_call: TRBV20-1; d_call: .; j_call: TRBJ2-7; cdr3_length: 16; clone_size: .; cdr3_nt: TGCAGTGCTAGATCAGACACCGACAGAAGCTCCTACGAGCAGTACTTC; cdr3_aa: CSARSDTDRSSYEQYF
v_call: TRBV6-6; d_call: .; j_call: TRBJ2-5; cdr3_length: 13; clone_size: many; cdr3_nt: TGTGCCAGCAGTGACACCCCAGGGACAACGCAGTACTTC; cdr3_aa: CASSDTPGTTQYF
v_call: TRBV4-2; d_call: TRBD2; j_call: TRBJ2-1; cdr3_length: 16; clone_size: .; cdr3_nt: TGTGCCAGCAGCCAAGAGATGGGGACTAGTAGAAACGAGCAGTTCTTC; cdr3_aa: CASSQEMGTSRNEQFF
v_call: TRBV7-2; d_call: .; j_call: TRBJ2-7; cdr3_length: 13; clone_size: .; cdr3_nt: TGTGCCAGCAGCTTATACAGGGAGGACGAGCAGTACTTC; cdr3_aa: CASSLYREDEQYF
v_call: TRBV2; d_call: .; j_call: TRBJ2-4; cdr3_length: 13; clone_size: .; cdr3_nt: TGTGCCAGCAGTCCGCCCTCCGGCAACATTCAGTACTTC; cdr3_aa: CASSPPSGNIQYF
v_call: TRBV12-3/TRBV12-4; d_call: TRBD1; j_call: TRBJ2-6; cdr3_length: 16; clone_size: .; cdr3_nt: TGTGCCAGCAGAGACAGGGGCACTTCTGGGGCCAACGTCCTGACTTTC; cdr3_aa: CASRDRGTSGANVLTF
v_call: TRBV10-3; d_call: .; j_call: TRBJ2-6; cdr3_length: 15; clone_size: .; cdr3_nt: TGTGCCATCAGTGACTCGACGGCTGGGGCCAACGTCCTGACTTTC; cdr3_aa: CAISDSTAGANVLTF